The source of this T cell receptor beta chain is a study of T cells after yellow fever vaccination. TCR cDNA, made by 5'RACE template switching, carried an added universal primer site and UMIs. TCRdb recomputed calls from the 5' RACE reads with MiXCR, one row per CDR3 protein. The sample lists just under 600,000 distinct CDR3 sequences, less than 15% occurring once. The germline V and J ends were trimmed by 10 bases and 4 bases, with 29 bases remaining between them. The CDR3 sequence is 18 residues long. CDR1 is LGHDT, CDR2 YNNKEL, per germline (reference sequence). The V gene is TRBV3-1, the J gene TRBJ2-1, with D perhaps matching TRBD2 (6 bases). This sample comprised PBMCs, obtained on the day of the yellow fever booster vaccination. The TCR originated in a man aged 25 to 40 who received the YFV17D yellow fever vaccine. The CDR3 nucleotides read TGTGCCATCAGTTTTACTCGGTCGACTAGTATGGTTTACAATGAGCAGTTCTTC. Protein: CAISFTRSTSMVYNEQFF.